This TCR beta chain appears in the sequencing data of a study of T cell changes during pregnancy in multiple sclerosis. Produced via immunoSEQ multiplex PCR; TCRdb's table is partial and in-frame only. The table records approximately 100,000 clones, about nine tenths of them present only once. This clone turned up a few times. The V gene's germline CDR1 is SGHDT and CDR2 YYEEEE. CDR3 length equals 16 residues. V was clipped by 2 bases and J by 0 bases, with 15 bases between them. The chain is built from TRBV5-6 and TRBJ2-7; possibly TRBD2 for D (7 bases). The sequence came from a female donor with multiple sclerosis, enrolled in a pregnancy study. Sequenced here: peripheral blood, sampled after pregnancy. The CDR3 reads CASSFLLGGASYEQYF. DNA for the CDR3: TGTGCCAGCAGCTTCCTCTTAGGGGGGGCCTCCTACGAGCAGTACTTC.